The clone carrying this T cell receptor (beta chain) came up many times. The sample originates from a study of blood T cells in healthy people across ages. The authors ran a second PCR of about 6 to 11 cycles using a sample-barcoded 5' primer and a J-beta primer mix. In TCRdb, the 5' RACE reads were re-called with MiXCR into one record per CDR3 protein. Of about 930,000 distinct CDR3 sequences detected, just under 30% appear once; the ten largest clones hold about a tenth. Trimming took 4 bases from V and 5 from J, leaving 12 bases between them. The CDR3 is 13 residues long. Germline lookup yields CDR1 GTSNPN and CDR2 SVGIG (reference sequence). The same sample was also used in a study of T cells of mothers and their children.

Material: blood. The clonotype was recovered from a woman aged 40 to 50 in good health. This chain uses TRBV30 with TRBJ2-1; D may be TRBD2 (5 bases). The CDR3 here is CAWTGTRHNEQFF. CDR3 nucleotides: TGTGCCTGGACGGGAACGAGGCACAATGAGCAGTTCTTC.